These 13 T cell receptor beta chains share one sample of origin, sequenced in a study of human T cells and chemical hapten exposure. Time point noted: patch test 2, 6 weeks after DPC sensitization. Treatment given: therapeutic diphenylcyclopropenone sensitization with weekly scalp DPC. TCRdb re-called the RACE reads through MiXCR, storing one row per CDR3 protein. The table shows about 140,000 distinct CDR3 sequences, with about 12% occurring only once. Sample: whole blood, taken in connection with sensitization to the hapten diphenylcyclopropenone (DPC). The receptors were gathered from a woman between 45 and 60 years old with alopecia areata. Some clones in this sample may be carry-over from other donors' samples.

This clonotype was observed at least ten times. The chain carries TRBV24-1 and TRBJ2-4; no definite D call. V lost 9 bases to trimming and J lost 6 bases, with 17 bases between them. Per germline, CDR1 KGHDR and CDR2 SFDVKD. The length of the CDR3 is 14 residues. As DNA, the CDR3 is TGTGCCACCTCTGAAACTAAGGGCAGAAACATTCAGTACTTC. It translates to CATSETKGRNIQYF.

The chain uses TRBV4-2 and TRBJ1-2, with TRBD1 as a possible D gene (6 bases). The CDR3 is made up of 14 amino acids. V was cut by 6 bases and J by 6 bases, with 17 bases left in between. CDR1 and CDR2 (germline): LGHNA, YNFKEQ. CDR3 DNA: TGTGCCAGCAGGCTAGGGGGGTCCGGAAATGGCTACACCTTC. Its protein product is CASRLGGSGNGYTF.

This clonotype was found a few times. The chain is built from TRBV28 and TRBJ2-7; a weak D match, TRBD1 (6 bases). Trimming cost V 3 bases and J 1 base, with 19 bases left between them. Per the germline V gene, CDR1 is MDHEN and CDR2 is SYDVKM. The CDR3 spans 17 residues. The CDR3: CASSFQGRGLKSYEQYF. The CDR3, as DNA: TGTGCCAGCAGTTTTCAGGGAAGGGGGTTAAAGTCCTACGAGCAGTACTTC.

Ten or more counts support this clonotype. The chain has TRBV20-1 and TRBJ1-5, with 10 bases that match TRBD1. From germline, CDR1 is DFQATT and CDR2 SNEGSKA (reference sequence). The CDR3 runs to 17 residues. V lost 5 bases and J lost 2; bases outside the gene matches: 12. In DNA form, the CDR3 reads TGCAGTGCTTCTGCCGGGACAGGGGTCCGCGGCAATCAGCCCCAGCATTTT. This encodes CSASAGTGVRGNQPQHF.

The chain links TRBV12-3 or TRBV12-4 to TRBJ1-1; 7 nucleotides line up with TRBD1. This CDR3 spans 14 amino acids. V lost 3 bases, J lost 1 base, and 2 bases stayed unmatched. CDR3 residues: CASSLTGWNTEAFF. CDR3 DNA sequence: TGTGCCAGCAGTTTGACAGGGTGGAACACTGAAGCTTTCTTT.

The chain is built from TRBV6-2 or TRBV6-3 and TRBJ2-7, with TRBD2 identical over 7 bases. The CDR3 totals 15 residues. The V gene end was trimmed by 8 bases and the J gene end by 0 bases; junction bases not matched to a gene: 10. Germline values: CDR1 MNHEY, CDR2 SVGEGT. CDR3 nucleotide sequence: TGTGCCAGCGCCCGGGGAGGGGCCATCTCCTACGAGCAGTACTTC. This sequence encodes CASARGGAISYEQYF.

This clonotype was recorded a few times. The CDR3 is CASSLSFLGSTDTQYF. CDR3 DNA sequence: TGTGCCAGCAGTTTATCGTTTCTTGGGAGCACAGATACGCAGTATTTT. The chain links TRBV27 to TRBJ2-3, with unresolved D. CDR3 size: 16 residues. V was shortened by 0 bases and J by 0 bases, with 10 bases between the two germline ends. Germline V gives CDR1 MNHEY, CDR2 SMNVEV (reference sequence).

The sample holds a few counts of this clonotype. V gene TRBV3-1 combines with J gene TRBJ2-3, with a weak D call TRBD2 (5 bases). The CDR3 is made up of 15 amino acids. The germline V gene encodes CDR1 LGHDT and CDR2 YNNKEL (reference sequence). Trimming removed 1 base at V and 4 bases at J, with 12 bases between. This chain's CDR3 is CASSQARGRADTQYF. The CDR3 DNA reads as TGTGCCAGCAGCCAAGCTCGCGGGCGGGCAGATACGCAGTATTTT.

The rearrangement uses TRBV4-1 and TRBJ2-1, with TRBD2 matching over 12 bases. The CDR3 has 16 residues. J lost 7 bases, V lost 2 bases, and 6 bases had no gene match. CDR1 is MGHRA, CDR2 YSYEKL, per germline. CDR3 sequence (DNA): TGCGCCAGCAGCCAACCGACTAGCGGGAGTCAGAATGAGCAGTTCTTC. Translation: CASSQPTSGSQNEQFF.

This clonotype was observed many times. The chain joins TRBV2 to TRBJ2-2; tentatively, D is TRBD2 (6 bases). CDR1 and CDR2 (germline): SNHLY, FYNNEI. The CDR3 has 13 amino acids. Deletions cut 8 bases from V and 4 bases from J, with 11 bases between. The CDR3 DNA reads TGTGCCAGCCTGCTGGGGGGCACCGGGGAGCTGTTTTTT. Its protein is CASLLGGTGELFF. Based on the CDR3 plus reference TRBV2 and TRBJ2-2, the full variable domain is EPEVTQTPSHQVTQMGQEVILRCVPISNHLYFYWYRQILGQKVEFLVSFYNNEISEKSEIFDDQFSVERPDGSNFTLKIRSTKLEDSAMYFCASLLGGTGELFFGEGSRLTVL.

The table lists this clonotype with many counts. This rearrangement joins TRBV14 to TRBJ2-4; D possibly corresponds to TRBD1 (5 bases). Germline-derived CDR1 and CDR2 are SGHDN and FVKESK. Trimming pared 1 base from V and 0 bases from J, leaving 7 bases between. The CDR3 loop spans 15 amino acids. The CDR3 spells CASSQGRGAKNIQYF. Written as DNA, the CDR3 is TGTGCCAGCAGCCAAGGAAGGGGAGCCAAAAACATTCAGTACTTC.

The chain combines TRBV6-1 with TRBJ2-3, with TRBD2 identical over 9 bases. The germline CDR1 and CDR2 sequences are MNHNS and SASEGT. The V and J ends lost 7 bases and 1 base, in that order; junction bases with no gene match: 6. There are 15 residues in the CDR3. The CDR3 is CASTLAGPRTDTQYF. The DNA for the CDR3 is TGTGCCAGCACGCTAGCGGGACCCCGCACAGATACGCAGTATTTT.

The table lists this clonotype with a few counts. The chain links TRBV2 to TRBJ2-1; D may match TRBD1 or TRBD2 (6 bases each). CDR3 length: 16 residues. Between the trimmed V and J ends, which lost 7 bases and 0 bases, there was a span of 16 bases. Germline CDR1 is SNHLY and CDR2 is FYNNEI. The CDR3 bases are TGTGCCAGCACCCTGAGGGGGGTGAGCTCCTACAATGAGCAGTTCTTC. Its protein product is CASTLRGVSSYNEQFF. Filled out from reference TRBV2 and TRBJ2-1, the complete variable domain reads EPEVTQTPSHQVTQMGQEVILRCVPISNHLYFYWYRQILGQKVEFLVSFYNNEISEKSEIFDDQFSVERPDGSNFTLKIRSTKLEDSAMYFCASTLRGVSSYNEQFFGPGTRLTVL.